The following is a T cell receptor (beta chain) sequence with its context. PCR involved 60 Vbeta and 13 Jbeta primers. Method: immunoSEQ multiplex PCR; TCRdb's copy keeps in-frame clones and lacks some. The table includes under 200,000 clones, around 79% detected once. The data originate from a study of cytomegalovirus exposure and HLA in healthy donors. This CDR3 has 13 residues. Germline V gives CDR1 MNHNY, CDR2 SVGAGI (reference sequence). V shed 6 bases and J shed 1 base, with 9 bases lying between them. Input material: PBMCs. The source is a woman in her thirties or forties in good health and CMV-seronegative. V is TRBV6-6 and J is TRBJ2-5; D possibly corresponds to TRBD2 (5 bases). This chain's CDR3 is CASSSRGQETQYF. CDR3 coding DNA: TGTGCCAGCAGCAGCCGGGGCCAAGAGACCCAGTACTTC.